Sequencing of this T cell receptor (beta chain) was carried out in a study of blood T cell repertoires in COVID-19. The CDR3 spans 16 residues. The germline V and J ends were trimmed by 4 bases and 2 bases, with 18 bases remaining between them. In germline, CDR1 is SGHRS, CDR2 YFSETQ. Measured with immunoSEQ multiplex PCR; TCRdb has only the in-frame clones, and not every one. The repertoire consists of approximately 440,000 clones, with about 90% occurring once and the leading ten covering about 0.63%. This chain connects TRBV5-1 to TRBJ1-2; no definite D call. The receptor was isolated from a man aged 18-30 years who had recovered from COVID-19. The material sequenced was PBMCs or T cells enriched from blood (not recorded which). The CDR3 DNA is TGCGCCAGCAGCACCGGAGGCGGGGTTTCCAACTATGGCTACACCTTC. This translates into CASSTGGGVSNYGYTF.